The rows below give T cell receptor beta chains drawn from one sample of a study of Graves' ophthalmopathy and Graves' hyperthyroidism. TCRdb ran MiXCR on the multiplex PCR reads and lists one entry per CDR3 protein. The sample has under 800,000 distinct CDR3 sequences, 22% seen once; the top ten hold around 7%. What was sequenced was peripheral blood. Every receptor here comes from a woman between 18 and 29 years old with stable Graves' hyperthyroidism. Some clones in this sample may be carry-over from other donors' samples. Each CDR3 is given with its conserved first and last residue. The D gene is left open where the match is weak. Not all rows give a size; the values are once, few, many and, for expanded clones, a class.

TGCAGTGCTAGACCATTGGACAGGGAGGGCGATAACACTGAAGCTTTCTTT | CSARPLDREGDNTEAFF | TRBJ1-1 | many | TRBD1 | TRBV20-1
TGTGCCAGCACCCCGGGACAGCCTCTTAATTCACCCCTCCACTTT | CASTPGQPLNSPLHF | TRBJ1-6 | . | TRBD1 | TRBV6-1
TGTGCCAGCAGCTTAGTAGGTGGGCACGAGCAGTACTTC | CASSLVGGHEQYF | TRBJ2-7 | . | . | TRBV7-2
TGCAGTGCTACCCAGTTTCTTAGCGGGGCGGAGACCCAGTACTTC | CSATQFLSGAETQYF | TRBJ2-5 | many | TRBD2 | TRBV20-1
TGTGCCAGTAGTATAGGACAGACTTTCAATCAGCCCCAGCATTTT | CASSIGQTFNQPQHF | TRBJ1-5 | many | . | TRBV19
TGTGCCAGCAGTTACCACCGGGGGTCCGGGGACTACGAGCAGTACTTC | CASSYHRGSGDYEQYF | TRBJ2-7 | . | . | TRBV6-2/TRBV6-3
TGTGCCAGCAGCTTGCCTGGGCTAGCGGGGTACTACGAGCAGTACTTC | CASSLPGLAGYYEQYF | TRBJ2-7 | . | TRBD2 | TRBV11-2
TGTGCCACCAGTGATCCCGGAGAGGCGGGAGCACCCCTCCACTTT | CATSDPGEAGAPLHF | TRBJ1-6 | many | . | TRBV24-1
TGTGCCAGCAGTGTCGACAAAAACTATGGCTACACCTTC | CASSVDKNYGYTF | TRBJ1-2 | many | . | TRBV2
TGTGCCAGCAGTCCAGTGAATTCGGGGGACACCGGGGAGCTGTTTTTT | CASSPVNSGDTGELFF | TRBJ2-2 | few | . | TRBV28
TGTGCCAGCGCCCCGACGGGGGGGGCCTACGAGCAGTACTTC | CASAPTGGAYEQYF | TRBJ2-7 | . | TRBD2 | TRBV6-1
TGTGCCACCAGTGTGTCCCCCCAGGGGGGGAGGGGCTTGGGTGAAAAACTGTTTTTT | CATSVSPQGGRGLGEKLFF | TRBJ1-4 | many | TRBD1 | TRBV24-1
TGTGCCAGCAGCCTACGTGACGGAGAGACCCAGTACTTC | CASSLRDGETQYF | TRBJ2-5 | many | . | TRBV7-3
TGTGCCAGCAGAACGCAGGGGTTTCGGAACTATGGCTACACCTTC | CASRTQGFRNYGYTF | TRBJ1-2 | . | . | TRBV28
TGTGCCAGCACGGGAGGATTCACCTACGAGCAGTACTTC | CASTGGFTYEQYF | TRBJ2-7 | many | TRBD2 | TRBV6-2/TRBV6-3
TGTGCCAGCAGCTCACATAGGAGCGGGGGGGCGTACGAGCAGTACTTC | CASSSHRSGGAYEQYF | TRBJ2-7 | . | TRBD2 | TRBV7-8
TGTGCCAGCACTGGGGGCAGGGGCACCGGGGAGCTGTTTTTT | CASTGGRGTGELFF | TRBJ2-2 | . | . | TRBV28